This TCR beta chain comes out of a study of blood T cells in healthy people across ages. Study-level information: There was about one barcoded beta molecule captured by template switching per two T cells. Study-wide results and limits: Since the PBMCs were unsorted, naive and antigen-experienced cells could not be conclusively compared.

This CDR3 spans 17 amino acids. Germline V gene data show CDR1 as SGDLS and CDR2 as YYNGEE. V gave up 0 bases and J gave up 4 bases; unmatched junction bases: 10. Primed by a sample-barcoded 5' primer and a J-beta primer mix, a second PCR proceeded for about 7 to 11 cycles. Every cDNA was tagged by a template-switch adaptor with 12 random nucleotides. Each CDR3 protein is one row after TCRdb ran MiXCR on the 5' RACE reads. Of around 800,000 distinct CDR3 sequences detected, around 42% appear once; the ten largest clones hold nearly 20%. In the case of this clonotype: The antigen remains unidentified.

With each sample, at least 5 micrograms of total RNA were extracted. The material sequenced was blood. This sequence joins TRBV9 and TRBJ2-3; 8 bases map to TRBD2. The clonotype originates from a man aged 60-69 years in good health. The DNA of the CDR3 is TGTGCCAGCAGCGTAGCTCTGGCGGGGGGCAACGCAGATACGCAGTATTTT. Its protein is CASSVALAGGNADTQYF.